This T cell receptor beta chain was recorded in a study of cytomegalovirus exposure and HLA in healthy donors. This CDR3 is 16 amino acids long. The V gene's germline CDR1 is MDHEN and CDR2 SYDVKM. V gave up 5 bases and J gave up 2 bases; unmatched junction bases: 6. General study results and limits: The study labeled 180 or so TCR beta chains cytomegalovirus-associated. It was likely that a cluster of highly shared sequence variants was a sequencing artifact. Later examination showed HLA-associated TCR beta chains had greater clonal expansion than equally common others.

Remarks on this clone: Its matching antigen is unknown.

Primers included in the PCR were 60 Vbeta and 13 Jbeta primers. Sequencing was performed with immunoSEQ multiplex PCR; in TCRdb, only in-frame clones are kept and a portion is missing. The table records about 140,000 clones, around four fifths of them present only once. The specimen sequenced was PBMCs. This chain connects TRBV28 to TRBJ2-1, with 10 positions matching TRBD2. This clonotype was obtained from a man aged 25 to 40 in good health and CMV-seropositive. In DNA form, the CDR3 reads TGTGCCAGCAGTCCCCTAGCGGGAGTTCCCTACAATGAGCAGTTCTTC. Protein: CASSPLAGVPYNEQFF.